These 20 T cell receptor beta chains were sequenced from one sample in a study of PD-L1 blockade in urothelial cancer. The time point here: pretreatment peripheral blood. Sequencing used immunoSEQ multiplex PCR; TCRdb keeps in-frame clones, though not all of them. The table includes 56,000 or so clones, approximately 85% detected once. Here the sequenced sample was PBMCs, taken around atezolizumab (anti-PD-L1) treatment. The receptors originated from a man in his sixties or seventies with urothelial cancer.

The chain combines TRBV29-1 with TRBJ2-2, with TRBD2 matching over 7 bases. The CDR3 covers 16 residues. Germline V lookup: CDR1 SQVTM, CDR2 ANQGSEA. J gave up 2 bases and V 0 bases, and 6 bases lay outside the gene matches. CDR3 DNA sequence: TGCAGCGTTGAAGATCGGGCTAGCGGTAACACCGGGGAGCTGTTTTTT. Translation gives CSVEDRASGNTGELFF.

The chain uses TRBV18 and TRBJ2-7, with 16 positions matching TRBD2. Germline lookup yields CDR1 KGHSH and CDR2 LQKENI. The CDR3 consists of 19 residues. Unmatched junction bases numbered 13, after V lost 3 bases and J lost 5 bases. CDR3 coding DNA: TGTGCCAGCTCACCCCCCAGCGGGGGGACTAGCGGGAGGGCCAACGAGCAGTACTTC. Its protein product is CASSPPSGGTSGRANEQYF.

The chain combines TRBV10-2 with TRBJ2-2; TRBD1 agrees at 7 bases. CDR3 length equals 14 residues. Germline CDR1 is WSHSY and CDR2 is SAAADI. The V segment lost 11 bases and the J segment 0 bases; nucleotides outside the gene matches: 6. The CDR3, as DNA: TGCGCCTCTCGGGACAGCGCGAACACCGGGGAGCTGTTTTTT. Encoded protein: CASRDSANTGELFF.

The chain carries TRBV11-2 and TRBJ2-5; no definite D call. V lost 3 bases, J lost 5 bases, and 7 bases lay in between. This CDR3 has 12 amino acids. Looked up from germline, CDR1 is SGHAT and CDR2 is FQNNGV. CDR3 amino acids: CASSLYGETQYF. In DNA form, the CDR3 reads TGTGCCAGCAGCTTGTACGGGGAGACCCAGTACTTC.

This clone was seen more than once but under ten times. This chain joins TRBV27 and TRBJ1-4, with D maybe TRBD1 (6 bases). Per germline, CDR1 MNHEY and CDR2 SMNVEV (reference sequence). There are 13 residues in the CDR3. The V end was cut by 3 bases, the J end by 7 bases, with 9 bases between. CDR3 nucleotides: TGTGCCAGCAGTTTCCCGGACAGTGAAAAACTGTTTTTT. The encoded protein is CASSFPDSEKLFF.

V gene TRBV18 combines with J gene TRBJ2-7; a weak D match, TRBD2 (6 bases). CDR3 length: 16 amino acids. Trimming removed 1 base from V and 0 bases from J, with 13 bases in between. CDR1 KGHSH and CDR2 LQKENI come from the germline V gene. CDR3 amino acids: CASSPRRDFTSYEQYF. CDR3 nucleotides: TGTGCCAGCTCACCACGGAGGGACTTTACCTCCTACGAGCAGTACTTC.

The genes are TRBV11-2 and TRBJ1-5; 9 bases are a match to TRBD1. Losses at the gene ends were 5 bases for V and 3 bases for J; bases not matched to a gene: 8. This CDR3 region has 16 residues. Looked up from germline, CDR1 is SGHAT and CDR2 is FQNNGV. The DNA for the CDR3 is TGTGCCAGCAGCGCTGACAGGGGGGGAAACAATCAGCCCCAGCATTTT. Protein product: CASSADRGGNNQPQHF.

This chain links TRBV7-9 with TRBJ1-4; 9 bases agree with TRBD1. CDR3 length equals 13 residues. CDR1 is SEHNR, CDR2 FQNEAQ, per germline (reference sequence). The V gene end was trimmed by 5 bases and the J gene end by 11 bases; junction bases not matched to a gene: 6. CDR3 bases: TGTGCCAGCAGCGGGTCCGGGACAGGGAAACTGTTTTTT. Its protein is CASSGSGTGKLFF.

This chain's CDR3 is CASSLAAGPIEAFF. In nucleotides, the CDR3 is TGCGCCAGCAGCTTGGCTGCGGGTCCCATTGAAGCTTTCTTT. V is TRBV5-1 and J is TRBJ1-1; D not certain. From germline, CDR1 is SGHRS and CDR2 YFSETQ. This CDR3 spans 14 amino acids. Trimming left V 0 bases short and J 7 bases short, with 13 bases between.

V gene TRBV6-4 combines with J gene TRBJ1-1; the match to TRBD1 covers 7 bases. Germline lookup yields CDR1 MRHNA and CDR2 SNTAGT. This CDR3 is built from 14 residues. V was clipped by 6 bases and J by 1 base; unmatched bases: 5. CDR3 DNA: TGTGCCAGCAGCGAAGGGACAGCGAACACTGAAGCTTTCTTT. It encodes CASSEGTANTEAFF.

This clone has just a few counts. The gene calls are TRBV19 and TRBJ1-5; D not resolved. Germline assignment: CDR1 LNHDA and CDR2 SQIVND (reference sequence). The CDR3 runs 16 residues. Trimming took 9 bases from V and 2 from J, leaving 20 bases between them. The CDR3 DNA sequence: TGTGCCAGCGAAGCGGGAGCCCAGCTAGGCAATCAGCCCCAGCATTTT. This codes for CASEAGAQLGNQPQHF.

The chain uses TRBV11-2 and TRBJ2-7; D is possibly TRBD1 (5 bases). CDR3 length equals 14 residues. Germline V gene data show CDR1 as SGHAT and CDR2 as FQNNGV. V was trimmed by 0 bases and J by 6 bases, leaving 12 bases between them. The CDR3 region has the DNA TGTGCCAGCAGCTTAGATTGGACAAATATCGAGCAGTACTTC. Encoded protein: CASSLDWTNIEQYF. The complete variable domain, with remaining parts taken from reference TRBV11-2 and TRBJ2-7, reads EAGVAQSPRYKIIEKRQSVAFWCNPISGHATLYWYQQILGQGPKLLIQFQNNGVVDDSQLPKDRFSAERLKGVDSTLKIQPAKLEDSAVYLCASSLDWTNIEQYFGPGTRLTVT.

This sequence joins TRBV19 and TRBJ2-1; 15 nucleotides align to TRBD2. Germline V gene data show CDR1 as LNHDA and CDR2 as SQIVND (reference sequence). The V segment lost 5 bases and the J segment 8 bases; nucleotides outside the gene matches: 7. The CDR3 extends over 16 amino acids. CDR3 DNA sequence: TGTGCCAGTAGTCGGACTAGCGGGAGGGCCCTATATGAGCAGTTCTTC. Translating it yields CASSRTSGRALYEQFF.

The chain employs TRBV25-1 and TRBJ2-2; D call uncertain. The CDR3 consists of 12 residues. Germline V gene data show CDR1 as MGHDK and CDR2 as SYGVNS. With 8 bases removed from V and 0 bases from J, the gap between germline ends came to 4 bases. CDR3 bases: TGTGCCAGCCAGTCGAACACCGGGGAGCTGTTTTTT. Translating it yields CASQSNTGELFF. Full variable domain (missing parts from reference TRBV25-1 and TRBJ2-2): EADIYQTPRYLVIGTGKKITLECSQTMGHDKMYWYQQDPGMELHLIHYSYGVNSTEKGDLSSESTVSRIRTEHFPLTLESARPSHTSQYLCASQSNTGELFFGEGSRLTVL.

Comment on this clone: A read error may account for a junction end that differs from germline. The chain combines TRBV2 with TRBJ1-1, with D tentatively TRBD1 (6 bases). The germline CDR1 and CDR2 sequences are SNHLY and FYNNEI. The CDR3 covers 14 residues. The CDR3 loop is CASSPNTNQQGYTF. The DNA of the CDR3 is TGTGCCAGCAGCCCAAACACAAACCAACAGGGTTACACCTTT.

The chain recombines TRBV7-9 with TRBJ1-4, with D uncertain. Germline values: CDR1 SEHNR, CDR2 FQNEAQ (reference sequence). The CDR3 runs to 15 residues. V lost 1 base to trimming and J lost 0 bases, with 6 bases between them. This CDR3 reads CASSLDRSTNEKLFF. CDR3 DNA: TGTGCCAGCAGCTTAGACAGATCAACTAATGAAAAACTGTTTTTT.

This chain joins TRBV19 and TRBJ1-5; D may be TRBD1 (6 bases). This CDR3 comprises 16 residues. Trimming left V 4 bases short and J 3 bases short, with 16 bases between. Germline CDR1 is LNHDA and CDR2 is SQIVND (reference sequence). The CDR3: CASSTIQGLNNQPQHF. DNA of the CDR3: TGTGCCAGTAGTACTATACAGGGCCTTAACAATCAGCCCCAGCATTTT.

The chain recombines TRBV7-9 with TRBJ2-5, with 8 positions matching TRBD1. J was trimmed by 2 bases and V by 2 bases; bases with no gene match: 10. Germline V gives CDR1 SEHNR, CDR2 FQNEAQ (reference sequence). The CDR3 is made up of 17 amino acids. CDR3 loop: CASSLNLGGTGQETQYF. In DNA form, the CDR3 reads TGTGCCAGCAGCTTAAACCTTGGTGGGACAGGACAAGAGACCCAGTACTTC.

This clone has only one observation. The genes are TRBV21-1 and TRBJ2-1; TRBD2, the table's D call, was not compared with the DNA. TRBV21-1 is listed as a pseudogene. The CDR3 extends over 16 amino acids. The chain's CDR3 is CASSKYGLAGNNEQFF. As DNA, the CDR3 is TGTGCCAGCAGCAAATACGGGCTAGCGGGAAATAATGAGCAGTTCTTC.

The CDR3 DNA sequence: TGTGCCAGCAGTGAATATGAGGGGGGGGCGGAAGCTTTCTTT. Amino acids: CASSEYEGGAEAFF. The chain joins TRBV25-1 to TRBJ1-1; possible D gene TRBD1, 6 bases. The CDR3 is 14 amino acids. Trimming cost V 0 bases and J 8 bases, with 13 bases left between them. The germline V gene has CDR1 MGHDK and CDR2 SYGVNS.